The clone carrying this T cell receptor (beta chain) was seen more than once but under ten times. The data originate from a study of cytotoxic CD8 clonotypes in ibrutinib-treated CLL. Germline trimming cut 0 bases from V and 7 bases from J; bases unmatched to any gene: 4. This CDR3 has 15 amino acids. Germline V gene lookup returns CDR1 SGDLS and CDR2 YYNGEE. Sequencing used immunoSEQ multiplex PCR; TCRdb keeps in-frame clones, though not all of them. Here the sample spans about 330,000 clones, over 60% being singletons. The sequence came from a human donor with chronic lymphocytic leukemia. The sequencing here drew on PBMCs, taken after 36 months of ibrutinib treatment. The chain carries TRBV9 and TRBJ2-7, with 13 bases that match TRBD2. The CDR3 sequence is CASSVGLAGGVEQYF. The CDR3 DNA reads TGTGCCAGCAGCGTAGGACTAGCGGGAGGCGTTGAGCAGTACTTC.